This T cell receptor (beta chain) comes out of a study of shared clonotypes between healthy human individuals (TCRdb year 2020). With respect to the entire study: The cohort included three men and a couple of women between 18 and 49 years of age. For each donor, CD4 naive and CD4 memory were each run on three plates, CD8 naive on two plates, and CD8 memory on one plate. Between about 0.9 and 8.9 billion PBMCs per donor were obtained by leukapheresis. To estimate repertoire size and how much clonotype sharing occurs between individuals, the study deeply sequenced the blood TCR repertoires of roughly 5 healthy adults. To increase sequencing depth and limit assay-specific biases, different laboratories used diverse techniques to prepare libraries and sequence TCR repertoires. Summary of the overall study and its limitations: When four donors were compared, the shared fraction of clonotypes was approximately 5% for naive CD4, approximately 3.3% for naive CD8, 2.3% for memory CD4, and less than 0.45% for memory CD8. Sampling was limited to blood, and TCR repertoires in tissue likely differ from TCR repertoires in blood. Compared with non-shared clonotypes, the clonotypes found in all four sorted-subset donors had higher generation probabilities. The genetic and exposure-history diversity represented was limited by the small number of donors. Based on pairwise subsampling, the degree of clonotype sharing among donors was expected to be affected by sequencing depth. Estimated clonotype richness was generally larger for naive than for memory subsets. Even with the large sequencing depth, rarefaction of the sorted-subset datasets indicated that sequencing was incomplete.

Using the deep immunoSEQ assay, multiplex PCR amplified TCR CDR3 regions from genomic DNA. Extracted genomic DNA from each cell subset was distributed evenly across all wells of several immunoSEQ 96-well plates, and each plate was treated as a replicate. For sorted subsets, each replicate PCR was loaded with roughly 200 ng genomic DNA, equivalent to some 31,000 T cell genomes. The purified libraries were quantified using a Qubit 3.0 fluorometer, sized with a Bioanalyzer 2100, and then quantified again using the KAPA Library Quantification kit. Every immunoSEQ 96-well plate was sequenced on a separate single-read 150-cycle Illumina NextSeq 550 flow cell. Processing in the source paper ran as follows. The immunoSEQ output contained only junctional sequences without quality scores, so filtering could not match that applied to full-length reads. Sequences were annotated with PyIR, a Python wrapper for IgBLAST v1.9, using IMGT germline references to assign V/J genes and CDR3. Reads with weak V/J assignments (E-value above 1e-6), missing CDR3, stop codons, out-of-frame junctions, or ambiguous translated residues were removed. V3J clonotypes were defined as sequences sharing an identical inferred V gene, J gene, and CDR3 amino acid sequence. Percentage overlap between repertoires was calculated by dividing the number of shared unique clonotypes by the size of the smaller repertoire. Richness of each repertoire was evaluated using RTK rarefaction, the Chao1 estimator, and Recon v2.1 estimates of unobserved clonotypes. OLGA was used to compute generation probabilities for all TCRbeta clonotypes that the gDNA method yielded from several donors. In TCRdb, the immuneACCESS table is reduced to in-frame sequences with V and J assigned. These tables do not hold every clone; where another copy was compared, an unresolved V gene accounts for under half, and the others remain unexplained. That table furnishes V, J and clone size, whereas the DNA furnished D and trimming. The sample contains 760,000 or so clones, about 97% of them found a single time. The ten top clones hold less than 0.25% of the sample.

Trimming costs V 5 bases and J 3 bases, and their ends lie 6 bases apart. The cysteine opens and the phenylalanine closes a CDR3 of 12 amino acids. Solely the CDR3 DNA is kept, with 36 bases framed from the first base. The germline V gene gives CDR1 as SGHAT and CDR2 as FQNNGV. CD8 naive samples consisted of CD45RO-negative cells that were positively selected for CCR7, yielding a CD45RA+CCR7+ population without TemRA cells. The donors were healthy, HIV-negative adults who had no recently reported acute infections or vaccinations. All donors were Caucasian adults living in Nashville, Tennessee, USA. Blood was collected by leukapheresis, and PBMCs were isolated by Ficoll-Histopaque density gradient centrifugation and then cryopreserved in liquid nitrogen vapor phase. Analytical flow cytometry was used to check the purity and quantity of each magnetically sorted T cell population. Genomic DNA was isolated from each sorted fraction and quantified by UV absorbance on a Nanodrop 2000c.

Turning to this clone: Its antigen target is currently unknown. No much larger clone is present one base from it, and per-base qualities are unavailable.

Recombination linked TRBV11-2 to TRBJ2-3, with the D gene not clear enough to name. Sequencing was carried out using naive CD8+ T cells sorted from blood. Explained via the paper, the cell subset or site label denotes: CD45RA+CCR7+. The clonotype comes from a man aged 25-40 years in good health. The CDR3 region: CASSARTDTQYF. The sequenced DNA: TGTGCCAGCAGCGCTCGGACAGATACGCAGTATTTT.